These 20 T cell receptor beta chains were all obtained from the same sample, sequenced in a study of technical replicates of blood from a few donors (dated 2017 in TCRdb). Libraries were constructed by the immunoSEQ multiplex PCR assay. This is the immuneACCESS table as TCRdb keeps it, with only in-frame sequences that have V and J called. A part of the clones is gone; compared with another copy, unresolved V genes explain less than half, and the rest is unexplained. The sample yields around 80,000 clones; 95% to 98% were counted once. The leading ten clones occupy roughly 0.16% of the sample. Sequenced sample: T cells isolated from PBMCs. The origin of the receptors is a human donor in good health.

The rearrangement joins TRBV5-1 to TRBJ2-2, with D possibly TRBD1 on 5 matching bases. The V end was cut by 3 bases, the J end by 0 bases, with 15 bases between. Germline lookup yields CDR1 SGHRS and CDR2 YFSETQ. CDR3 length equals 17 residues. The CDR3 region has the DNA TGCGCCAGCAGCTCGCGTCTCAGGGCTTCGAACACCGGGGAGCTGTTTTTT. It yields the protein CASSSRLRASNTGELFF. The full variable domain, in which reference TRBV5-1 and TRBJ2-2 provide the parts outside the CDR3, is KAGVTQTPRYLIKTRGQQVTLSCSPISGHRSVSWYQQTPGQGLQFLFEYFSETQRNKGNFPGRFSGRQFSNSRSEMNVSTLELGDSALYLCASSSRLRASNTGELFFGEGSRLTVL.

The chain is built from TRBV12-5 and TRBJ1-5; maybe TRBD1 (5 bases). Germline V gives CDR1 LGHNT, CDR2 FRNRAP. The CDR3 has 14 residues. The V gene lost 5 bases and the J gene lost 2 bases, with 10 bases spanning the gap. This chain's CDR3 is CASGLPGGNQPQHF. CDR3 DNA: TGTGCTAGTGGTCTTCCGGGGGGCAATCAGCCCCAGCATTTT.

The chain couples TRBV5-1 to TRBJ2-1; 8 bases agree with TRBD2. CDR1 SGHRS and CDR2 YFSETQ come from the germline V gene. The CDR3 has 15 residues. J lost 5 bases, V lost 4 bases, and 8 bases had no gene match. The CDR3: CASSPRGGPNNEQFF. In DNA form, the CDR3 reads TGCGCCAGCAGCCCCCGGGGGGGACCGAACAATGAGCAGTTCTTC.

This chain links TRBV6-1 with TRBJ2-2; unclear D gene. This CDR3 region has 16 residues. The germline CDR1 and CDR2 sequences are MNHNS and SASEGT. V lost 0 bases to trimming and J lost 7 bases, with 15 bases between them. The CDR3 sequence: CASSEADGRSVGELFF. The CDR3 nucleotides are TGTGCCAGCAGTGAAGCCGATGGGCGCTCTGTCGGGGAGCTGTTTTTT.

The rearrangement joins TRBV28 to TRBJ2-3; 8 bases align to TRBD1. V trimming: 3 bases; J trimming: 2 bases; junction bases outside the gene matches: 4. The CDR3 runs to 15 residues. The germline V gene encodes CDR1 MDHEN and CDR2 SYDVKM. The DNA for the CDR3 is TGTGCCAGCAGTTTTGGGACAGGAACCACAGATACGCAGTATTTT. It translates to CASSFGTGTTDTQYF.

The J gene is TRBJ2-7, the V gene TRBV6-6; TRBD1 might be the D (5 bases). The V and J ends lost 5 bases and 3 bases respectively, with 14 bases between them. This CDR3 has 14 residues. In germline, CDR1 is MNHNY, CDR2 SVGAGI (reference sequence). The CDR3 loop is CASSETDILYEQYF. In nucleotides, the CDR3 is TGTGCCAGCAGTGAGACGGACATCCTCTACGAGCAGTACTTC.

The chain recombines TRBV7-2 with TRBJ2-1, with 11 bases lining up with TRBD2. The CDR3 runs to 14 residues. Trimming at V came to 3 bases and at J to 8 bases, leaving 3 bases not matched to a gene. The germline V gene encodes CDR1 SGHTA and CDR2 FQGNSA. The CDR3 nucleotides read TGTGCCAGCAGCTTGAGACTAGCGGGGTATGAGCAGTTCTTC. Amino acids: CASSLRLAGYEQFF.

The gene calls are TRBV6-5 and TRBJ2-7; 8 bases map to TRBD1. After removal of 5 bases from V and 1 base from J, the junction contained 4 bases not matched to a gene. CDR3 length: 14 residues. In germline, CDR1 is MNHEY, CDR2 SVGAGI. The CDR3 sequence: CASSQDRDSYEQYF. CDR3 sequence (DNA): TGTGCCAGCAGTCAGGACAGGGATTCCTACGAGCAGTACTTC.

The V and J genes are TRBV2 and TRBJ1-5; D is unresolved. CDR1 and CDR2 (germline): SNHLY, FYNNEI. The CDR3 is made up of 13 amino acids. With 6 bases removed from V and 4 bases from J, the gap between germline ends came to 10 bases. The CDR3 DNA sequence: TGTGCCAGCAGCGGGAGCCCGAATCAGCCCCAGCATTTT. It specifies CASSGSPNQPQHF. The whole variable domain, remainder taken from reference TRBV2 and TRBJ1-5, is EPEVTQTPSHQVTQMGQEVILRCVPISNHLYFYWYRQILGQKVEFLVSFYNNEISEKSEIFDDQFSVERPDGSNFTLKIRSTKLEDSAMYFCASSGSPNQPQHFGDGTRLSIL.

V gene TRBV4-1 combines with J gene TRBJ2-7, with a weak D call TRBD2 (5 bases). The CDR3 runs to 13 residues. Deletions cut 1 base from V and 2 bases from J, with 6 bases between. Germline loops: CDR1 MGHRA, CDR2 YSYEKL. The CDR3 protein is CASSQGTPYEQYF. The CDR3 coding sequence is TGCGCCAGCAGCCAAGGGACTCCCTACGAGCAGTACTTC.

The chain recombines TRBV29-1 with TRBJ1-1, with 9 bases that match TRBD1. The CDR3 totals 18 residues. The trim removed 4 bases at V and 3 bases at J, leaving 18 bases unmatched. Looked up from germline, CDR1 is SQVTM and CDR2 is ANQGSEA. The DNA of the CDR3 is TGCAGCGTTGTGGGCGTCCCGGGACAGGGCCTCAGGGACACTGAAGCTTTCTTT. This translates into CSVVGVPGQGLRDTEAFF. Supplemented by reference TRBV29-1 and TRBJ1-1, the full variable domain reads SAVISQKPSRDICQRGTSLTIQCQVDSQVTMMFWYRQQPGQSLTLIATANQGSEATYESGFVIDKFPISRPNLTFSTLTVSNMSPEDSSIYLCSVVGVPGQGLRDTEAFFGQGTRLTVV.

The DNA for the CDR3 is TGCGCCAGCAGTGGACCGGGGGGGGCCTACGAGCAGTACTTC. This codes for CASSGPGGAYEQYF. This chain links TRBV10-1 with TRBJ2-7, with 8 bases lining up with TRBD2. The CDR3 spans 14 residues. V lost 4 bases and J lost 2; bases outside the gene matches: 4. The germline V gene has CDR1 WNHNN and CDR2 SYGVQD (reference sequence).

The rearrangement joins TRBV13 to TRBJ1-2; TRBD1 aligns across 9 bases. CDR3 length: 21 residues. CDR1 and CDR2 (germline): PRHDT, FYEKMQ (reference sequence). V dropped 5 bases and J dropped 3; count of bases not matched to a gene: 25. CDR3 bases: TGTGCCAGCAGCCATATCCCATTCCACCCCGGGACAGGGTTATGGTACTATGGCTACACCTTC. It translates to CASSHIPFHPGTGLWYYGYTF.

The chain employs TRBV16 and TRBJ2-7, with TRBD2 as a possible D gene (7 bases). CDR1 and CDR2 from the germline V gene are KGHSY and FQNENV. Trimming cost V 4 bases and J 7 bases, with 14 bases left between them. The CDR3 is 13 residues long. The CDR3 is CASSPRGAREQYF. In nucleotides, the CDR3 is TGTGCCAGCAGCCCCCGGGGGGCGCGTGAGCAGTACTTC.

The rearrangement uses TRBV5-1 and TRBJ2-7, with 8 bases identical to TRBD1. The CDR3 has 13 amino acids. V gave up 2 bases and J gave up 12 bases; unmatched junction bases: 10. Germline CDR1 is SGHRS and CDR2 is YFSETQ. The CDR3 nucleotides are TGCGCCAGCAGCTTCGCAGGGGGCGACGGTGCGTACTTC. Translating gives CASSFAGGDGAYF.

V is TRBV5-1 and J is TRBJ2-3; 9 bases map to TRBD2. CDR1 SGHRS and CDR2 YFSETQ come from the germline V gene. V dropped 2 bases and J dropped 5; count of bases not matched to a gene: 3. The CDR3 totals 14 residues. The CDR3 DNA is TGCGCCAGCAGCTTAGTAGCGGGGGTAGATACGCAGTATTTT. It specifies CASSLVAGVDTQYF.

V and J are TRBV25-1 and TRBJ1-1; TRBD1 matches 9 bases. V trimming: 5 bases; J trimming: 5 bases; junction bases outside the gene matches: 12. Looked up from germline, CDR1 is MGHDK and CDR2 is SYGVNS. The CDR3 covers 16 residues. In nucleotides, the CDR3 is TGTGCCAGCAGTCCCCCCCTCGACAGGGGGGCAACTGAAGCTTTCTTT. Amino acid sequence: CASSPPLDRGATEAFF.

V and J are TRBV5-1 and TRBJ2-6; D gene uncertain. The length of the CDR3 is 17 residues. Germline V lookup: CDR1 SGHRS, CDR2 YFSETQ. Trimming pared 4 bases from V and 0 bases from J, leaving 14 bases between. Here the CDR3 DNA reads TGCGCCAGCAGCCTCCCGATGGGCAACTCTGGGGCCAACGTCCTGACTTTC. This gives the protein CASSLPMGNSGANVLTF.

This chain joins TRBV2 and TRBJ1-4, with TRBD1 matching 7 bases. CDR1 is SNHLY, CDR2 FYNNEI, per germline. The V and J ends lost 7 bases and 4 bases, in that order; junction bases with no gene match: 3. The CDR3 spans 13 residues. The CDR3 coding sequence is TGTGCCAGCACAAGGGGGCATAATGAAAAACTGTTTTTT. Protein sequence: CASTRGHNEKLFF. Complete variable domain (other parts from reference TRBV2 and TRBJ1-4): EPEVTQTPSHQVTQMGQEVILRCVPISNHLYFYWYRQILGQKVEFLVSFYNNEISEKSEIFDDQFSVERPDGSNFTLKIRSTKLEDSAMYFCASTRGHNEKLFFGSGTQLSVL.

This chain uses TRBV11-2 with TRBJ2-3, with D tentatively TRBD2 (5 bases). The CDR3 is made up of 18 amino acids. Germline V gene sequence: CDR1 SGHAT, CDR2 FQNNGV. Trimming left V 1 base short and J 2 bases short, with 19 bases between. The CDR3 here is CASSLGQLADFYTDTQYF. Written as DNA, the CDR3 is TGTGCCAGCAGCTTAGGGCAGCTAGCCGACTTTTACACAGATACGCAGTATTTT.